The entry that follows covers one T cell receptor (beta chain) sequence. These data belong to a study of CD8+CD57+ T cells in acquired aplastic anemia. TCR beta VDJ combinations and CDR3 sequences were profiled from genomic DNA. In TCRdb, the reads were re-called with MiXCR into one record per CDR3 protein. Among hundreds of thousands of distinct CDR3 sequences listed, 65% to 80% were seen once. V lost 5 bases and J lost 16, with 26 bases in between. The length of the CDR3 is 15 residues. The germline CDR1 and CDR2 sequences are SGHTA and FQGNSA. The rearrangement links TRBV7-2 to TRBJ1-4; D ambiguous. This receptor was obtained from a human donor in good health, serving as a control. Input material: sorted CD4+, CD8+, or CD8+CD57+ T cells (not recorded which) from PBMCs. CDR3 sequence: CASSLDRQREFEPFF. CDR3 nucleotide sequence: TGTGCCAGCAGCCTGGACCGCCAAAGGGAGTTCGAACCGTTTTTT.